Each of the 8 T cell receptor beta chains below was sequenced from the same sample in a study of cytomegalovirus exposure and HLA in healthy donors. With 60 Vbeta and 13 Jbeta primers, the PCR was carried out. The data were produced by immunoSEQ multiplex PCR, yet TCRdb's version contains in-frame clones alone and is incomplete. The top ten hold about 1.6% of the sample, which has more than 150,000 clones, under 85% seen once. The specimen sequenced was PBMCs. The receptors originated from a man aged 50 to 60 in good health and CMV-seronegative.

The rearrangement uses TRBV6-5 and TRBJ1-2; 8 nucleotides align to TRBD1. V was pared by 4 bases and J by 6 bases, with 1 base of the junction left unmatched. This CDR3 is 12 amino acids long. CDR1 and CDR2 (germline): MNHEY, SVGAGI. The CDR3 loop reads CASSWTGNGYTF. The CDR3 coding sequence is TGTGCCAGCAGTTGGACAGGGAATGGCTACACCTTC.

The sample holds a few counts of this clone. The chain recombines TRBV7-2 with TRBJ1-1, with TRBD1 matching over 8 bases. This CDR3 is built from 11 residues. Per germline, CDR1 SGHTA and CDR2 FQGNSA. V lost 6 bases, J lost 10 bases, and 4 bases stayed unmatched. CDR3: CASSLTGVAFF. The CDR3 bases are TGTGCCAGCAGTTTGACAGGGGTAGCTTTCTTT.

The V call is TRBV7-3, the J call TRBJ1-1, with 8 bases matching TRBD1. V shed 2 bases, J shed 10 bases, and the junction held 9 bases outside the gene matches. Germline CDR1 reads SGHTA; CDR2 reads FQGTGA. The CDR3 spans 14 residues. CDR3 in amino acids: CASSLGPGQGGAFF. The CDR3 bases are TGTGCCAGCAGCTTAGGGCCCGGACAGGGCGGAGCTTTCTTT.

The chain couples TRBV7-2 to TRBJ2-5; 10 positions agree with TRBD2. CDR1 and CDR2 (germline): SGHTA, FQGNSA. CDR3 length: 16 amino acids. V shed 1 base and J 2 bases; nucleotides not matched to a gene: 4. This CDR3 is CASSLGGLATQETQYF. CDR3 nucleotides: TGTGCCAGCAGCTTAGGGGGACTAGCGACACAAGAGACCCAGTACTTC.

The chain combines TRBV9 with TRBJ2-7; a possible D gene is TRBD2 (6 bases). This CDR3 has 15 amino acids. V shed 2 bases and J shed 4 bases, with 16 bases lying between them. Germline V gene sequence: CDR1 SGDLS, CDR2 YYNGEE. CDR3 protein: CASSVLAGTEYEQYF. CDR3 bases: TGTGCCAGCAGCGTGCTTGCGGGAACGGAATACGAGCAGTACTTC.

The rearrangement joins TRBV7-3 to TRBJ1-1; 8 positions match TRBD1. The CDR3 spans 13 residues. Per germline, CDR1 SGHTA and CDR2 FQGTGA. The V gene end was trimmed by 9 bases and the J gene end by 0 bases; junction bases not matched to a gene: 3. The CDR3 spells CASSDRVNTEAFF. The CDR3 nucleotides read TGTGCCAGTTCGGACAGGGTGAACACTGAAGCTTTCTTT.

The V call is TRBV18, the J call TRBJ1-1; D is undetermined. The germline CDR1 and CDR2 sequences are KGHSH and LQKENI. The CDR3 spans 15 residues. V lost 2 bases and J lost 0, with 10 bases in between. CDR3 sequence: CASSPGLQMNTEAFF. The CDR3 nucleotides read TGTGCCAGCTCACCAGGTTTACAGATGAACACTGAAGCTTTCTTT. Filled out from reference TRBV18 and TRBJ1-1, the complete variable domain reads NAGVMQNPRHLVRRRGQEARLRCSPMKGHSHVYWYRQLPEEGLKFMVYLQKENIIDESGMPKERFSAEFPKEGPSILRIQQVVRGDSAAYFCASSPGLQMNTEAFFGQGTRLTVV.

V and J are TRBV28 and TRBJ2-7; 11 nucleotides align to TRBD1. CDR1 is MDHEN, CDR2 SYDVKM, per germline. V lost 6 bases and J lost 5; bases outside the gene matches: 9. The CDR3 has 15 residues. The CDR3 spells CASRGGQGARDEQYF. The CDR3 nucleotides read TGTGCCAGCAGGGGAGGACAGGGGGCGCGGGACGAGCAGTACTTC.